This T cell receptor (beta chain) is drawn from a study of T cells after yellow fever vaccination. Study findings and constraints: Reappearing after the booster were most of the clones from primary vaccination (about 96% CD4, approximately 88% CD8).

In its sample, this clonotype was seen many times. Antigen: not known. Germline CDR1 and CDR2: SGHTA and FQGNSA. Trimming pared 5 bases from V and 8 bases from J, leaving 7 bases between. This CDR3 has 11 amino acids. It was through 5'RACE template switching that TCR cDNA was made, with a universal primer site and UMIs added. Via MiXCR, TCRdb re-called the 5' RACE reads, giving one row per CDR3 protein. The sample contains nearly 300,000 distinct CDR3 sequences, 7.5% to 9% of which appear only once. This TCR derives from a man younger than 35 who received the YFV17D yellow fever vaccine. The rearrangement joins TRBV7-2 to TRBJ2-1; D ambiguous. The material was CD4+ T cells sorted from PBMCs, obtained 5 days after the yellow fever booster vaccination. CDR3 in amino acids: CASSPRHEQFF. Here the CDR3 DNA reads TGTGCCAGCAGCCCCAGGCATGAGCAGTTCTTC.